This TCR beta chain was recovered during a study of breast tumors, draining lymph nodes, adjacent tissues. Study outcomes and limitations: Tumor and nontumor repertoires were significantly more similar in luminal-like than in basal-like breast cancer. Tumor TCR diversity was below lymph nodes but above nontumor tissue.

Concerning this clonotype itself: Its cognate antigen is unknown.

Breast cancer patients provided tissue from their axillary draining lymph nodes. In TCRdb, the multiplex PCR reads were re-called with MiXCR into one record per CDR3 protein. The data contain roughly 120,000 distinct CDR3 sequences, just under 20% of them singletons. The TCR sequence derives from a female donor with breast cancer. Some clones in this sample may be carry-over from other donors' samples. The sequencing input was axillary lymph node tissue.

The CDR3 loop reads CASSPGTSGTRFEQYF. The CDR3 nucleotides are TGTGCCAGCAGTCCCGGGACTAGCGGCACTCGATTCGAGCAGTACTTC. This chain links TRBV2 with TRBJ2-7; TRBD2 matches at 11 bases. The ends lost 5 bases at V and 6 bases at J; junction bases unmatched: 12. Germline V gives CDR1 SNHLY, CDR2 FYNNEI. The CDR3 consists of 16 residues.